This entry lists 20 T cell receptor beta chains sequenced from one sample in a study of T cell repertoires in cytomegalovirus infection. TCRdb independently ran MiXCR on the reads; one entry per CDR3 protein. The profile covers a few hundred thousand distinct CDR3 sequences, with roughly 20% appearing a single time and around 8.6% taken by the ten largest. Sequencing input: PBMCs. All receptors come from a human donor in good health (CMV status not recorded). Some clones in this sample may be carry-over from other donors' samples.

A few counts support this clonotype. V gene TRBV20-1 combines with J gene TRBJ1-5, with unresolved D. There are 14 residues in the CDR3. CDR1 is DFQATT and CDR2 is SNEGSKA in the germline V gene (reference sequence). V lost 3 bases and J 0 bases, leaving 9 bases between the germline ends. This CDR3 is CSARFSNSNQPQHF. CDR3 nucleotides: TGCAGTGCTAGGTTCTCAAATAGCAATCAGCCCCAGCATTTT.

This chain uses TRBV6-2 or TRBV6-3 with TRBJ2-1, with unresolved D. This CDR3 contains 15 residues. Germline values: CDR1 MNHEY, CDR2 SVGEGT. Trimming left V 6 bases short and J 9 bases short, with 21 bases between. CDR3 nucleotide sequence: TGTGCCAGCAGAGGGTCCGGCCTAGGAGTGGTTGAGCAGTTCTTC. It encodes CASRGSGLGVVEQFF.

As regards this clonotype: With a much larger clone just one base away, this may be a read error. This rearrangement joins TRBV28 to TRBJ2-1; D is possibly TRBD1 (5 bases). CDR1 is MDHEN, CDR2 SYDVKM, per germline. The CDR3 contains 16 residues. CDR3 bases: TGTGCCAGCAGTCCCTTAGGGGCCACCTTGTACAATGAGCAGCTCTTC. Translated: CASSPLGATLYNEQLF.

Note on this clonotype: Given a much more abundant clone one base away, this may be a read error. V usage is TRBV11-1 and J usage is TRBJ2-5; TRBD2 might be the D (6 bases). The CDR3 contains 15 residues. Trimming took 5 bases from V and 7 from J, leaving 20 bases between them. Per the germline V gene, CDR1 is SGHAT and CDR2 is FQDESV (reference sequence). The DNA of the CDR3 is TGTGCCAGCAGCCGAACTGCGGGGCCCCAGTGGACCCAGTACTTC. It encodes CASSRTAGPQWTQYF.

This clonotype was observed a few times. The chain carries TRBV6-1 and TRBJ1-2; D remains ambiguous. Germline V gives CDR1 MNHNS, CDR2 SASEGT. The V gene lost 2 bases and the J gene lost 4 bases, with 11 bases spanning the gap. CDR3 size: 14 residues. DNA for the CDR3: TGTGCCAGCAGTGAACCAGTCTACATCTATGGCTACACCTTC. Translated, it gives CASSEPVYIYGYTF.

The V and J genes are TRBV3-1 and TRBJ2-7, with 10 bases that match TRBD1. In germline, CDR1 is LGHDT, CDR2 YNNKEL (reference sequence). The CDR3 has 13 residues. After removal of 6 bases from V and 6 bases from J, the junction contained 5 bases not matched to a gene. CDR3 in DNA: TGTGCCAGCAGAAGACAGGGGGCCGGCGAGCAGTACTTC. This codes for CASRRQGAGEQYF.

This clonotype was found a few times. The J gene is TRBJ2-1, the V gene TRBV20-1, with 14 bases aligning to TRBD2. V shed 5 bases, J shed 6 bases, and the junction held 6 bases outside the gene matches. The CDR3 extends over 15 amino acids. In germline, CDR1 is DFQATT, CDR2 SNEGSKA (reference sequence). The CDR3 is CSAGTSGRVPNEQFF. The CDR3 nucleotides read TGCAGTGCTGGGACTAGCGGGAGAGTACCCAATGAGCAGTTCTTC.

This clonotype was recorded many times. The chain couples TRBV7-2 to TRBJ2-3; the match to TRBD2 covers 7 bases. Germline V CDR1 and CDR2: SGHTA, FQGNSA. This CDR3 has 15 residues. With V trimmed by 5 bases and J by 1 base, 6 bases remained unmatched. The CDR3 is CASSPQGLRTDTQYF. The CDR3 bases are TGTGCCAGCAGCCCCCAGGGACTACGCACAGATACGCAGTATTTT.

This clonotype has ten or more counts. CDR3 sequence (DNA): TGTGCCAGCAGTTACTCCACGCGCCAACCTCATGAGCAGTTCTTC. It encodes CASSYSTRQPHEQFF. The chain carries TRBV6-5 and TRBJ2-1; D remains ambiguous. The CDR3 is 15 residues long. CDR1 MNHEY and CDR2 SVGAGI come from the germline V gene. V gave up 0 bases and J gave up 8 bases, with 14 bases separating them.

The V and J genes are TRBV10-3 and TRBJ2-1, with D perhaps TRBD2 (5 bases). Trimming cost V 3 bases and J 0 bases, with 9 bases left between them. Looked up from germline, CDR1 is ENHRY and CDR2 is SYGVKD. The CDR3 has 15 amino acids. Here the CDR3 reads CAISDWERSYNEQFF. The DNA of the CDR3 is TGTGCCATCAGTGATTGGGAGCGCTCCTACAATGAGCAGTTCTTC.

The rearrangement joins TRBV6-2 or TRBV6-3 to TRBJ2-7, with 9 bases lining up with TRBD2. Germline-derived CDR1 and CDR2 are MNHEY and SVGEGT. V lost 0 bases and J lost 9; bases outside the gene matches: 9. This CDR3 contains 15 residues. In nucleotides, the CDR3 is TGTGCCAGCAGTTACTCTTCCGGGACTAGCTGGGGGCAGTACTTC. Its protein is CASSYSSGTSWGQYF.

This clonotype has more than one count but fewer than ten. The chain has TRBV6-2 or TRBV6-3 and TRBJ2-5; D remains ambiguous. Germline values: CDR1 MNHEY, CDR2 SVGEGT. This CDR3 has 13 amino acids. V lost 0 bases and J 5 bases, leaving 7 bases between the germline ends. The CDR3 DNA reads TGTGCCAGCAGTTACTCTTCGAGGGAGACCCAGTACTTC. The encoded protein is CASSYSSRETQYF.

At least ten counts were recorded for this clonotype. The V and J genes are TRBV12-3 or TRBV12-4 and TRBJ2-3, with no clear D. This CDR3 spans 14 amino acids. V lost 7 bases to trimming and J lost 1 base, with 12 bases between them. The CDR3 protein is CASNPGRGTDTQYF. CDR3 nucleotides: TGTGCCAGCAACCCCGGCCGAGGCACAGATACGCAGTATTTT.

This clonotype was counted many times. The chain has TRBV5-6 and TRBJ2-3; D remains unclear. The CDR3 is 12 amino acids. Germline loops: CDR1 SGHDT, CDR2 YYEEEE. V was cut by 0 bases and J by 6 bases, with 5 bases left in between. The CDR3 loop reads CASSLDDDTQYF. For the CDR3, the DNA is TGTGCCAGCAGCTTGGACGACGATACGCAGTATTTT.

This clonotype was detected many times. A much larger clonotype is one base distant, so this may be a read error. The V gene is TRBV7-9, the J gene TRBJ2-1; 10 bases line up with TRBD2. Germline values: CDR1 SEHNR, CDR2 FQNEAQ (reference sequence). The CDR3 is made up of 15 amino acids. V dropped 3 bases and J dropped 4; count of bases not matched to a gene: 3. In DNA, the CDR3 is TGTGCCAGCAGCTTCACTAGCGGGGCATACAATGAGCAGTTCTTC. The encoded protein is CASSFTSGAYNEQFF. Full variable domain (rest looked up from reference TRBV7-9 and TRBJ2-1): DTGVSQNPRHKITKRGQNVTFRCDPISEHNRLYWYRQTLGQGPEFLTYFQNEAQLEKSRLLSDRFSAERPKGSFSTLEIQRTEQGDSAMYLCASSFTSGAYNEQFFGPGTRLTVL.

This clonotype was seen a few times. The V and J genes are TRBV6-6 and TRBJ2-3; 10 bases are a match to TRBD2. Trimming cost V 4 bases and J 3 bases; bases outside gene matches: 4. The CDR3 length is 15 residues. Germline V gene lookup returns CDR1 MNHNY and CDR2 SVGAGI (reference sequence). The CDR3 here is CASSSSGSVTDTQYF. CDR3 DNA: TGTGCCAGCAGTTCTAGCGGGAGTGTGACAGATACGCAGTATTTT.

CDR3 sequence (DNA): TGTGCCAGCAGCTTATATAATAGCAATCAGCCCCAGCATTTT. It is translated as CASSLYNSNQPQHF. This sequence joins TRBV7-2 and TRBJ1-5; no clear D gene. In germline, CDR1 is SGHTA, CDR2 FQGNSA. With 2 bases removed from V and 0 bases from J, the gap between germline ends came to 5 bases. The CDR3 totals 14 residues.

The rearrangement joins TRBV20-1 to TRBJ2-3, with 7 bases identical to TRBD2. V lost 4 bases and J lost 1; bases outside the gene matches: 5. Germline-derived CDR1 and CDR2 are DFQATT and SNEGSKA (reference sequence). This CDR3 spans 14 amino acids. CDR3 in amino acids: CSAILAVGTDTQYF. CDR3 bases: TGCAGTGCTATTCTAGCGGTGGGCACAGATACGCAGTATTTT.

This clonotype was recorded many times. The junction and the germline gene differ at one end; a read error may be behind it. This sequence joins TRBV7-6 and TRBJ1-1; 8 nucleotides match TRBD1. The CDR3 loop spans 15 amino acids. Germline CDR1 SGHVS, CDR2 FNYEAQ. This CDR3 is CASRKEAGQAFTGGF. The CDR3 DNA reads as TGTGCCAGCAGAAAAGAAGCGGGACAGGCCTTTACTGGGGGGTTT.

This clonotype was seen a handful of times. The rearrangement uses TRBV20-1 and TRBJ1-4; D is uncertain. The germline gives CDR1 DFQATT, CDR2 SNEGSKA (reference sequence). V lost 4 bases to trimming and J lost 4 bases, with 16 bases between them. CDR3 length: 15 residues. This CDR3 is CSATHLVGLNEKLFF. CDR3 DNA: TGCAGTGCTACCCACCTTGTAGGCCTTAATGAAAAACTGTTTTTT.